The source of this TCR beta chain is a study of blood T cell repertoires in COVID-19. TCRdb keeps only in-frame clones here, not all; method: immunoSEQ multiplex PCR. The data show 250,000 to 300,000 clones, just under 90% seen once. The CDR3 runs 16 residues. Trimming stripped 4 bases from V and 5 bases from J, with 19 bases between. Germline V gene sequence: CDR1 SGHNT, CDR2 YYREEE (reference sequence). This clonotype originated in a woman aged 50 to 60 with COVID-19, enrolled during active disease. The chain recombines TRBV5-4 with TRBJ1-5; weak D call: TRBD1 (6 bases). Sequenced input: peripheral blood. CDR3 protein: CASSRTPGTPDQPQHF. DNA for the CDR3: TGTGCCAGCAGCCGAACCCCCGGGACACCGGATCAGCCCCAGCATTTT.